This TCR beta chain was retrieved from a study of PD-1 blockade in classical Hodgkin lymphoma. Study summary: Administration of nivolumab to patients was at 3 mg/kg intravenously every 2 weeks.

Clones were sequenced by immunoSEQ multiplex PCR, and TCRdb holds only the in-frame ones, with some missing. Of about 110,000 clones listed, 80% to 90% were seen once; the top ten hold 20%. Notes on this clone: What it binds is unknown. Other DNA sequences in the sample encode the same CDR3.

Study-wide findings and caveats: Patients with a complete response exhibited baseline diversity comparable to newly diagnosed patients.

In germline, CDR1 is SQVTM, CDR2 ANQGSEA. The CDR3 runs 13 residues. After removal of 7 bases from V and 3 bases from J, the junction contained 8 bases not matched to a gene. There was relapse after autologous stem cell transplantation in every patient, and there was variation in brentuximab vedotin exposure. Sequencing used peripheral blood mononuclear cells (PBMCs), obtained before the second cycle of nivolumab. This chain joins TRBV29-1 and TRBJ1-1; 7 nucleotides agree with TRBD1. This sequence originates from a human donor with classical Hodgkin lymphoma. DNA of the CDR3: TGCAGCGCCCTCAGGAGGGGGCACACTGAAGCTTTCTTT. This codes for CSALRRGHTEAFF.